A selection of T cell receptor beta chains follows, all from one sample in a study of cytomegalovirus exposure and HLA in healthy donors. Method: immunoSEQ multiplex PCR; TCRdb's copy keeps in-frame clones and lacks some. The profile shows about 160,000 clones, around nine tenths of them singletons. The specimen sequenced was PBMCs. The receptors stem from a woman in her 30s in good health and CMV-seronegative. Both conserved end residues are part of each CDR3. D genes are given only for firm matches. Rows give clone size only sometimes, using once, few, many, or a class for an expanded clone.

>NA|NA|TRBV5-1|NA
CASSLGGPEQYF
>NA|TRBJ1-2|TRBV4-3|NA
CASSQVDRDYGYTF
>TRBD2|TRBJ2-2|TRBV5-1|NA
CASSLLAGGLAGELFF
>NA|TRBJ1-2|TRBV19|NA
CASSSLRTEPVYGYTF
>NA|TRBJ1-5|TRBV30|NA
CAWSVRREGNQPQHF
>TRBD1|TRBJ2-5|TRBV10-3|NA
CAIRTTGGRQETQYF
>TRBD2|TRBJ2-7|TRBV5-1|once
CASSYGLAGEGYEQYF
>NA|TRBJ2-2|TRBV27|NA
CASSTGYTTGELFF
>NA|TRBJ2-7|TRBV21-1|NA
CASRGGVAAEQYF
>TRBD1|TRBJ1-4|TRBV5-1|NA
CASSEDRGTEKLFF
>NA|TRBJ1-1|TRBV5-4|NA
CASSLGWGGTEAFF
>NA|TRBJ1-1|TRBV7-9|NA
CASSQTRNTEAFF
>NA|TRBJ2-3|TRBV27|NA
CASMGLPTDTQYF
>TRBD2|TRBJ2-7|TRBV19|NA
CASSIRDYSYEQYF
>NA|TRBJ1-3|TRBV7-8|NA
CASSLDHTKFGNTIYF
>TRBD1|TRBJ1-1|TRBV10-2|NA
CASSESGTVEAFF
>NA|TRBJ1-4|TRBV10-3|NA
CAIRPGLSEKLFF
>NA|TRBJ2-7|TRBV10-3|few
CAISEFSYYEQYF
>NA|TRBJ2-1|TRBV4-1|NA
CASSQPRGYSYNEQFF
>TRBD1|TRBJ2-5|TRBV11-3|NA
CASSYGSGDRAQETQYF
>NA|TRBJ1-4|TRBV19|NA
CASKERRRDEKLFF
>NA|TRBJ2-1|TRBV4-3|NA
CASSQEFVALNEQFF
>NA|TRBJ2-2|TRBV19|NA
CASSIERGPGTGELFF
>NA|TRBJ1-3|TRBV19|NA
CASKTGNSGNTIYF
>NA|TRBJ1-4|TRBV27|NA
CASSFYREGKLFF
>TRBD2|TRBJ2-3|TRBV10-2|NA
CASSGGPTDTQYF
>TRBD1|TRBJ1-4|TRBV28|NA
CASSRTGREKNEKLFF
>NA|TRBJ2-7|TRBV10-3|NA
CATMTAQYEQYF
>TRBD2|TRBJ2-7|TRBV4-1|NA
CASSPQGTSGGSHYEQYF
>NA|TRBJ2-7|TRBV12-5|NA
CASGPREREQYF
>NA|TRBJ1-4|TRBV21-1|few
CASSMGQVDNEKLFF
>NA|TRBJ2-1|TRBV5-5|NA
CASSSSEYNEQFF
>TRBD1|TRBJ1-6|TRBV5-1|NA
CASSPGQGADNSPLHF
>NA|TRBJ1-1|TRBV4-3|few
CASSQAPPGGNTEAFF
>NA|TRBJ2-2|TRBV2|NA
CATDPGTSRELFF
>NA|TRBJ1-1|TRBV5-4|NA
CVATRDTEAFF
>TRBD2|TRBJ2-5|TRBV5-1|NA
CASSLGAGGGRETQYF
>TRBD1|TRBJ1-5|TRBV28|once
CASSSPTGGANQPQHF
>TRBD2|NA|TRBV9|NA
CASSVSGTSAEQYF
>TRBD1|TRBJ1-1|TRBV20-1|NA
CSASTGRGAFF
>TRBD1|TRBJ2-7|TRBV5-1|NA
CASSWTGEAYEQYF
>TRBD1|TRBJ2-6|TRBV5-1|NA
CASSPTPLTGLGSGANVLTF
>TRBD1|TRBJ2-7|TRBV6-6|NA
CASSPGGKQYF
>TRBD1|TRBJ1-5|TRBV7-8|NA
CASSLGQGKDQPQHF
>TRBD1|TRBJ1-4|TRBV4-1|NA
CASRHIGQGRNNEKLFF
>TRBD1|TRBJ2-7|TRBV2|NA
CASTPGQMTYEQYF
>TRBD1|TRBJ2-2|TRBV11-2|NA
CASTPDRAAGELFF
>NA|TRBJ2-1|TRBV10-3|NA
CAISESWQKIYNEQFF
>NA|TRBJ2-1|TRBV29-1|NA
CSVEAGTNNEQFF
>NA|TRBJ1-5|TRBV19|NA
CASRPHNSNQPQHF
>TRBD2|TRBJ2-7|TRBV11-3|NA
CASSHFSGPYEQYF
>NA|TRBJ2-3|TRBV9|NA
CASAGFTDTQYF
>NA|TRBJ2-3|TRBV30|NA
CAWSPWRGDTQYF